This T cell receptor (beta chain) was sequenced in a study of CD8+ T cells in alopecia areata. cDNA reverse transcribed from extracted RNA served as the sequencing template. Profiled with immunoSEQ multiplex PCR; TCRdb holds only in-frame clones, not every one. The sample records under 200,000 clones, around 71% being singletons. The germline V gene encodes CDR1 SEHNR and CDR2 FQNEAQ (reference sequence). The V end was cut by 5 bases, the J end by 2 bases, with 8 bases between. CDR3 length: 13 amino acids. Treatment of the sample: oral pan-JAK inhibitor, 5-10 mg twice daily. Source: CD4+ T cells sorted from blood, taken at week 4, from a patient treated with tofacitinib. V usage is TRBV7-9 and J usage is TRBJ2-3, with D tentatively TRBD1 (6 bases). This TCR derives from a human donor with alopecia areata. For the CDR3, the DNA is TGTGCCAGCAGCCGGGACAACACAGATACGCAGTATTTT. Amino acid sequence: CASSRDNTDTQYF.